This T cell receptor beta chain came from a study of blood T cell repertoires in COVID-19. Original methodology: Estimation of nucleated cell counts was performed using reference gene primer amplification. Sequencing was performed with immunoSEQ multiplex PCR; in TCRdb, only in-frame clones are kept and a portion is missing. V, J and clone size are taken as reported in that table, and D and trimming were inferred from the DNA itself. The table shows about 80,000 clones, with approximately 82% occurring only once. The ends lost 5 bases at V and 4 bases at J; junction bases unmatched: 7. Germline values: CDR1 MGHRA, CDR2 YSYEKL. The CDR3 contains 15 residues.

The rearrangement uses TRBV4-1 and TRBJ1-4, with TRBD1 matching 7 bases. The sample taken for sequencing was peripheral blood. This TCR derives from a man older than 75 with active or convalescent COVID-19. As DNA, the CDR3 is TGCGCCAGCAGCAAAACGACAGGGTTTAATGAAAAACTGTTTTTT. Translated: CASSKTTGFNEKLFF.